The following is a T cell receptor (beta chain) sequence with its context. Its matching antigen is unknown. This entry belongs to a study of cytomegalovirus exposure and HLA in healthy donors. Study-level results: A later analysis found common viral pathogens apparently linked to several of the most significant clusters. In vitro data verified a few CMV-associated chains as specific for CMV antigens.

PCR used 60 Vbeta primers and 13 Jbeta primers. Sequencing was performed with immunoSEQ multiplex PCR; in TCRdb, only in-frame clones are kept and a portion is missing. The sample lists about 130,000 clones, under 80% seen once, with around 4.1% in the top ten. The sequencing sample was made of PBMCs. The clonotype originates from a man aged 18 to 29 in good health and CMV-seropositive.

This CDR3 reads CASSSPQGEAFF. CDR3 nucleotides: TGTGCCAGCAGCTCACCACAGGGTGAAGCTTTCTTT. The J gene is TRBJ1-1, the V gene TRBV11-3, with a tentative D call TRBD1 (6 bases). The CDR3 is 12 amino acids. V shed 4 bases and J shed 7 bases, with 10 bases lying between them. Germline assignment: CDR1 SGHNT and CDR2 YENEEA.